This T cell receptor (beta chain) was documented in a study of cytomegalovirus exposure and HLA in healthy donors. The CDR3 consists of 15 residues. Germline values: CDR1 SGHRS, CDR2 YFSETQ. V dropped 2 bases and J dropped 3 bases, with 9 bases sitting between them. PCR primers comprised 60 Vbeta and 13 Jbeta primers. Libraries were prepared by immunoSEQ multiplex PCR; TCRdb keeps only in-frame clonotypes and omits some of them. Of about 160,000 clones listed, over 70% are singletons. Material for sequencing was PBMCs. J is TRBJ1-6 and V is TRBV5-1; D remains unclear. The sequence was collected from a man in his fifties in good health and CMV-seropositive. CDR3 in DNA: TGCGCCAGCAGCTTATACACCAGCTATAATTCACCCCTCCACTTT. Its translation is CASSLYTSYNSPLHF.